This TCR beta chain was identified during a study of patients and donors after allogeneic stem cell transplantation. TCRdb redid the calling of the RT-PCR reads with MiXCR, one entry per CDR3 protein. The table has about a million distinct CDR3 sequences, roughly 18% seen once; the top ten hold around 6%. This clonotype has a handful of counts. V was shortened by 4 bases and J by 5 bases, with 15 bases between the two germline ends. The CDR3 contains 14 residues. From germline, CDR1 is SGHRS and CDR2 YFSETQ. V gene TRBV5-1 combines with J gene TRBJ1-2, with D possibly TRBD1 on 5 matching bases. The material sequenced was blood, either unsorted or a sorted T cell fraction (not recorded which). The origin of this receptor is a human donor who was either an allogeneic HSCT recipient or a stem cell or donor lymphocyte infusion donor (not recorded which). It is not recorded whose cells these are; they may come from a transplant donor. The CDR3 sequence: CASSGGSGPYGYTF. DNA for the CDR3: TGCGCCAGCAGCGGCGGGTCAGGGCCTTATGGCTACACCTTC.